The 28 T cell receptor beta chains below all came from one sample that was sequenced in a study of tumor-infiltrating lymphocytes in primary liver carcinoma. For each extraction, RNA and DNA were obtained together from approximately 20-30 mg of unsorted bulk tissue. The input was around 530 ng total RNA; TCR beta cDNA was made from it with a constant-region primer. Three-round nested multiplex PCR performed with slightly modified ARM-PCR produced the TCR beta libraries. The first two PCR rounds used TRBV1-TRBV30 primers with a Cbeta primer, roughly 10 cycles each. In TCRdb, the multiplex PCR reads were re-called with MiXCR into one record per CDR3 protein. The table shows 30,000 to 40,000 distinct CDR3 sequences, with roughly 74% occurring only once. The sample consisted of liver tumor tissue from sampling region 4. Documented subset: tumor region T4, right-lateral pole. The source of these receptors is a man aged 35 to 55 with primary liver carcinoma and hepatitis B virus infection.

The rearrangement uses TRBV29-1 and TRBJ2-1; TRBD2 matches 11 bases. The CDR3 is 15 residues long. Germline CDR1 and CDR2: SQVTM and ANQGSEA. The V gene end was trimmed by 4 bases and the J gene end by 16 bases; junction bases not matched to a gene: 18. CDR3 sequence (DNA): TGCAGCGTTGGACTAGCGGGAAGGTTCTACAATGGGCAATTCTTC. Translating it yields CSVGLAGRFYNGQFF.

As to this clonotype: One end of the junction fails to match germline, which may point to a read error. The chain joins TRBV11-2 to TRBJ2-7; perhaps TRBD1 as D (5 bases). The CDR3 is 14 residues long. The germline V gene encodes CDR1 SGHAT and CDR2 FQNNGV. This CDR3 reads CVSNYNRNSYEEYF. Written as DNA, the CDR3 is TGTGTCAGCAACTATAACAGGAACTCCTACGAGGAGTACTTC.

The genes are TRBV11-1 and TRBJ1-6, with D possibly TRBD1 on 5 matching bases. There are 13 residues in the CDR3. The ends were cut back, 5 bases at V and 19 bases at J, with 21 bases in the middle. The germline V gene encodes CDR1 SGHAT and CDR2 FQDESV (reference sequence). CDR3 residues: CASSRTLFSPIHF. The CDR3 nucleotides read TGTGCCAGCAGCCGGACACTGTTTTCACCAATACACTTT.

The chain has TRBV5-6 and TRBJ2-7, with D possibly being TRBD1 (6 bases). Trimming removed 4 bases from V and 9 bases from J, with 17 bases in between. CDR3 length: 13 residues. Germline V gives CDR1 SGHDT, CDR2 YYEEEE. In DNA, the CDR3 is TGTGCCAGCAGCATAAAACAGGGTCAGGTGCAGTACTTC. It codes for CASSIKQGQVQYF.

Comment on this clonotype: Relative to the germline gene, one junction end is altered; a read error may explain this. V usage is TRBV7-9 and J usage is TRBJ2-7; the D is unclear. CDR3 length equals 12 residues. Germline V gives CDR1 SEHNR, CDR2 FQNEAQ (reference sequence). CDR3 loop: CASSSPGKERYF. CDR3 DNA sequence: TGTGCCAGCAGCTCGCCCGGTAAGGAGCGGTACTTC.

This clonotype was seen at least ten times. A much larger clone lies a single base off, so this may be a read error. This chain joins TRBV28 and TRBJ1-2; D is unclear. The CDR3 length is 14 residues. The germline CDR1 and CDR2 sequences are MDHEN and SYDVKM. Trimming left V 2 bases short and J 4 bases short, with 11 bases between. DNA of the CDR3: TGTGCCAGCAGTTTAAGTCACGCTAGCTATGGCTACACCTTC. Translating it yields CASSLSHASYGYTF.

This clonotype was found many times. V is TRBV28 and J is TRBJ1-5; 9 nucleotides align to TRBD1. V lost 6 bases to trimming and J lost 7 bases; unmatched junction nucleotides: 4. This CDR3 contains 13 residues. CDR1 and CDR2 from the germline V gene are MDHEN and SYDVKM. The chain's CDR3 is CASRTGTGQPQHF. Here the CDR3 DNA reads TGTGCCAGCAGGACAGGGACAGGGCAGCCCCAGCATTTT.

On this clonotype: Compared with germline, one end of the junction differs, possibly owing to a read error. The rearrangement uses TRBV28 and TRBJ1-5, with D unresolved. Germline CDR1 reads MDHEN; CDR2 reads SYDVKM. This CDR3 spans 14 amino acids. CDR3 nucleotides: TGTGTCAGCAGGCTCACTGTGTCGACTCAGCCCCAGCATTTT. Translating it yields CVSRLTVSTQPQHF.

Remarks on this clonotype: The junction departs from germline at one end; a sequencing error may be responsible. V is TRBV10-2 and J is TRBJ2-7; 10 bases line up with TRBD2. The CDR3 contains 13 residues. Germline CDR1 reads WSHSY; CDR2 reads SAAADI. The CDR3 is CVSRSSGSNEQYF. The CDR3 DNA reads TGCGTCAGCAGATCTAGCGGGAGTAACGAACAGTACTTC.

Details on this clonotype: Given the absence of the conserved phenylalanine or tryptophan at the CDR3 end, a read error is likely. The DNA is left out, because the CDR3 cannot be placed on it with certainty; the CDR3 is given as TCRdb lists it. The chain links TRBV11-1 to TRBJ2-7. The CDR3 has 13 residues if both end residues are counted. The germline gives CDR1 SGHAT, CDR2 FQDESV (reference sequence). CDR3 region: CASREKRSYEQYL.

The chain links TRBV11-1 to TRBJ1-6, with a tentative D call TRBD1 (5 bases). Germline V gene data show CDR1 as SGHAT and CDR2 as FQDESV (reference sequence). The CDR3 covers 13 residues. Trimming cost V 10 bases and J 9 bases, with 16 bases left between them. The CDR3 nucleotides read TGTGCCACTAACCGGACACTGGTTTCACCCCTCCACTTT. Amino acids: CATNRTLVSPLHF.

The chain uses TRBV28 and TRBJ2-3; 7 bases fit TRBD1. The CDR3 loop spans 15 amino acids. Germline CDR1 reads MDHEN; CDR2 reads SYDVKM. The CDR3 loop is CEGSLRTGGTDTQYF. CDR3 sequence (DNA): TGTGAAGGCAGTTTACGAACAGGGGGCACAGATACGCAGTATTTT.

On this clonotype itself: The junction differs from germline at one of its ends, possibly a read error. The chain is built from TRBV11-1 and TRBJ1-1; D perhaps matches TRBD1 (6 bases). This CDR3 spans 15 amino acids. From germline, CDR1 is SGHAT and CDR2 FQDESV (reference sequence). The CDR3 DNA reads TGTGCCAGCGGCTTCGGACAGACCTTGAGGATTGAAGCTTTCTTT. Its translation: CASGFGQTLRIEAFF.

Note on this clonotype: The final CDR3 position lacks the conserved phenylalanine or tryptophan, pointing to a likely read error. The J gene is TRBJ2-5, the V gene TRBV7-9, with D hard to call. Germline assignment: CDR1 SEHNR and CDR2 FQNEAQ (reference sequence). This CDR3 is 15 amino acids long. Between the trimmed V and J ends, which lost 5 bases and 4 bases, there was a span of 17 bases. The CDR3 nucleotides are TGTGCCAGCAGCCAGGAATCCACACTGCGAGAGACCCAGTACTTA. Its translation: CASSQESTLRETQYL.

This clonotype was counted many times. The chain carries TRBV5-1 and TRBJ2-7, with 12 bases lining up with TRBD1. The length of the CDR3 is 16 residues. From germline, CDR1 is SGHRS and CDR2 YFSETQ. V trimming: 4 bases; J trimming: 0 bases; junction bases outside the gene matches: 5. This CDR3 reads CASSPGQGAVSYEQYF. The CDR3 DNA is TGCGCCAGCAGCCCGGGACAGGGGGCGGTCTCCTACGAGCAGTACTTC. The full variable domain, in which reference TRBV5-1 and TRBJ2-7 provide the parts outside the CDR3, is KAGVTQTPRYLIKTRGQQVTLSCSPISGHRSVSWYQQTPGQGLQFLFEYFSETQRNKGNFPGRFSGRQFSNSRSEMNVSTLELGDSALYLCASSPGQGAVSYEQYFGPGTRLTVT.

Concerning this clonotype itself: One end of the junction fails to match germline, which may point to a read error. The rearrangement joins TRBV2 to TRBJ2-1, with TRBD2 identical over 8 bases. Germline V gives CDR1 SNHLY, CDR2 FYNNEI. CDR3 length: 15 residues. CDR3 nucleotides: TGTGCCAGCAGTGAGACGGGAGGGGGGTACAATGAGCAGCTCTTC. It encodes CASSETGGGYNEQLF.

As to this clonotype: The CDR3 carries no conserved terminal phenylalanine or tryptophan, so it likely arises from a read error. The J gene is TRBJ2-7, the V gene TRBV6-4, with TRBD2 as a possible D gene (6 bases). The CDR3 sequence is 15 residues long. In germline, CDR1 is MRHNA, CDR2 SNTAGT. The DNA for the CDR3 is TGTACCAGCAGTGAACGCGGGGATAGCTCCTACGAGCAGTACTCC. This encodes CTSSERGDSSYEQYS.

With regard to this clonotype: It is likely a read error, because the conserved phenylalanine at the end of the CDR3 is missing. The J gene is TRBJ2-1, the V gene TRBV11-2, with 7 bases lining up with TRBD2. The CDR3 covers 15 residues. Germline-derived CDR1 and CDR2 are SGHAT and FQNNGV. The CDR3, as DNA: TGTGCCAGTAGCTTTAGCGGGCCACTCGACTATGAACAGTTCTTA. This codes for CASSFSGPLDYEQFL.

With respect to this clonotype: One junction end does not reproduce the germline sequence, and a read error may be involved. V gene TRBV11-3 combines with J gene TRBJ2-1; D unresolved. The CDR3 runs to 14 residues. Germline V gene data show CDR1 as SGHNT and CDR2 as YENEEA. CDR3 sequence: CGSSLGVSNNELLF. In DNA, the CDR3 is TGTGGCAGCAGTTTAGGCGTCTCGAACAATGAGCTGCTCTTC.

Concerning this clonotype: One end of the junction fails to match germline, which may point to a read error. The chain is built from TRBV6-6 and TRBJ2-5; D possibly matches TRBD1 or TRBD2 (5 bases each). This CDR3 has 15 residues. From germline, CDR1 is MNHNY and CDR2 SVGAGI (reference sequence). CDR3 sequence reads: CDSSYSGGGQETQYF. CDR3 coding DNA: TGTGACAGCAGTTACTCGGGTGGGGGACAAGAGACCCAGTACTTC.

By share, this clonotype counts as medium-sized. The CDR3 reads CASRPTGSGDTQYF. CDR3 sequence (DNA): TGTGCCAGCAGGCCTACAGGTTCGGGGGATACGCAGTATTTT. The gene calls are TRBV12-3 or TRBV12-4 and TRBJ2-3; D possibly uses TRBD1 or TRBD2 (5 bases each). The CDR3 totals 14 residues. Trimming stripped 6 bases from V and 6 bases from J, with 16 bases between.

Concerning this clonotype itself: The CDR3 carries no conserved terminal phenylalanine or tryptophan, so it likely arises from a read error. The rearrangement joins TRBV5-1 to TRBJ2-7, with 8 positions matching TRBD2. Germline V gene lookup returns CDR1 SGHRS and CDR2 YFSETQ. The length of the CDR3 is 15 residues. CDR3 nucleotides: TGCGCCAGCAGCCCCCGGGGGGGGAACTCCAACGAGCAGTACTCC. It translates to CASSPRGGNSNEQYS.

To note about this clonotype: One junction end does not reproduce the germline sequence, and a read error may be involved. The rearrangement joins TRBV6-1 to TRBJ1-4; D is undetermined. CDR1 and CDR2 from the germline V gene are MNHNS and SASEGT. This CDR3 comprises 11 residues. CDR3 region: CAGSENEELFF. CDR3 bases: TGTGCTGGCAGTGAAAATGAAGAACTGTTTTTT.

On this clonotype itself: An end of the junction does not agree with germline; a read error may underlie this. This chain connects TRBV28 to TRBJ2-3; D might be TRBD1 or TRBD2, each matching 5 bases. Germline V gene lookup returns CDR1 MDHEN and CDR2 SYDVKM. The CDR3 covers 17 residues. CDR3 DNA: TGTGCCAGCAGTTTCCAGGGAAAGGGTGCGGGCACAGATATGCAGTACTTT. Translation gives CASSFQGKGAGTDMQYF.

At least ten counts were recorded for this clonotype. A read error is possible here, since a much larger clone lies one base away. This chain uses TRBV11-2 with TRBJ1-2; no clear D gene. Germline loops: CDR1 SGHAT, CDR2 FQNNGV. The CDR3 covers 13 residues. CDR3 in DNA: TGTGCCAGCAGCTTAGATCCGGGAGGAGGCTACGCCTTC. It is translated as CASSLDPGGGYAF.

With regard to this clonotype: One end of the junction fails to match germline, which may point to a read error. The chain employs TRBV6-6 and TRBJ1-3; D call uncertain. CDR1 and CDR2 (germline): MNHNY, SVGAGI (reference sequence). CDR3 length equals 10 residues. The CDR3 region is CVSTGNTIYF. Here the CDR3 DNA reads TGTGTCAGCACCGGGAACACCATATATTTT.

This clonotype was observed a few times. One end of the junction does not line up with germline, which may come from a read error. V gene TRBV28 combines with J gene TRBJ2-1, with D perhaps matching TRBD2 (6 bases). CDR3 size: 14 residues. CDR1 and CDR2 (germline): MDHEN, SYDVKM. DNA for the CDR3: TGTGCCAGCATATGGGGAGGTCCTTACAATGAGCAATTCTTC. Amino acid sequence: CASIWGGPYNEQFF.

Turning to this clonotype: It is unclear where the CDR3 begins or ends on the DNA, so no DNA is shown, and the CDR3 is as TCRdb lists it. CDR3 protein: CSVGTGAVNTGELFF. This chain joins TRBV29-1 and TRBJ2-2; the D call TRBD1 from the table was never checked on the DNA. Germline CDR1 reads SQVTM; CDR2 reads ANQGSEA. From its first to its last residue, the CDR3 has 15 amino acids.